The 9 T cell receptor beta chains listed next were all sequenced from one sample in a study of blood T cells in healthy people across ages. For the second PCR, which ran for 7 to 11 cycles, a sample-barcoded 5' primer and a J-beta primer mix were used. From the 5' RACE reads, TCRdb called clonotypes with MiXCR, one entry per CDR3 protein. The sample carries hundreds of thousands of distinct CDR3 sequences, about 55% recorded once. Material for sequencing was blood. These receptors were obtained from a man in his 60s in good health.

The V and J genes are TRBV7-9 and TRBJ1-2; tentative D call: TRBD1 (5 bases). The germline gives CDR1 SEHNR, CDR2 FQNEAQ (reference sequence). V gave up 4 bases and J gave up 4 bases, with 13 bases separating them. This CDR3 region has 14 residues. CDR3 loop: CASSSEAGTYGYTF. CDR3 nucleotides: TGTGCCAGCAGCTCAGAGGCAGGGACCTATGGCTACACCTTC.

The rearrangement uses TRBV6-1 and TRBJ2-6; D may be TRBD1 or TRBD2 (5 bases each). The germline CDR1 and CDR2 sequences are MNHNS and SASEGT. Trimming took 6 bases from V and 0 from J, leaving 15 bases between them. This CDR3 has 17 residues. The CDR3 reads CASSLRGAFSGANVLTF. The CDR3 DNA reads TGTGCCAGCAGCCTGAGAGGGGCTTTCTCTGGGGCCAACGTCCTGACTTTC.

This clonotype was found a few times. V and J are TRBV4-2 and TRBJ2-1; D uncertain. CDR3 length equals 15 residues. V lost 1 base and J lost 9, with 16 bases in between. CDR1 and CDR2 from the germline V gene are LGHNA and YNFKEQ. Here the CDR3 DNA reads TGTGCCAGCAGCCAAGGCGGTGGCGTTTGGGGTGAGCAGTTCTTC. Encoded protein: CASSQGGGVWGEQFF.

This clonotype was found a few times. The V gene is TRBV4-3, the J gene TRBJ2-1, with D possibly being TRBD2 (5 bases). The length of the CDR3 is 13 residues. V was pared by 3 bases and J by 9 bases, with 12 bases between. CDR1 and CDR2 (germline): LGHNA, YSLEER. The CDR3 sequence: CASSQALRGEQFF. For the CDR3, the DNA is TGCGCCAGCAGCCAGGCACTCCGGGGTGAGCAGTTCTTC.

This clonotype was seen a handful of times. V and J are TRBV6-5 and TRBJ2-4, with no clear D. The DNA end lines up better with TRBJ2-7; the J call may be wrong. CDR3 length equals 13 residues. Germline loops: CDR1 MNHEY, CDR2 SVGAGI. The CDR3 sequence: CASSLDTSYEQYF. The DNA for the CDR3 is TGTGCCAGCAGTTTAGACACCTCCTACGAGCAGTACTTC.

The chain joins TRBV4-2 to TRBJ2-7; 11 positions agree with TRBD2. The CDR3 is 15 residues long. Germline values: CDR1 LGHNA, CDR2 YNFKEQ. After removal of 0 bases from V and 3 bases from J, the junction contained 1 base not matched to a gene. CDR3 nucleotide sequence: TGTGCCAGCAGCCAAGAGGGACTAGCGGTCTACGAGCAGTACTTC. It yields the protein CASSQEGLAVYEQYF.

The chain uses TRBV11-2 and TRBJ2-7; 7 bases align to TRBD1. The V segment lost 5 bases and the J segment 6 bases; nucleotides outside the gene matches: 7. Germline V CDR1 and CDR2: SGHAT, FQNNGV. The CDR3 consists of 13 residues. The CDR3 DNA is TGTGCCAGCAGCCCCTCGACAGGGACCGAGCAGTACTTC. Residues: CASSPSTGTEQYF.

The genes are TRBV7-6 and TRBJ2-6, with D possibly being TRBD1 (6 bases). V was cut by 3 bases and J by 3 bases, with 9 bases left in between. Germline CDR1 reads SGHVS; CDR2 reads FNYEAQ. The CDR3 is 15 amino acids. CDR3 DNA: TGTGCCAGCAGCTTGGGGGCGCTTGGGGCCAACGTCCTGACTTTC. It yields the protein CASSLGALGANVLTF.

The chain combines TRBV27 with TRBJ2-4, with 9 nucleotides matching TRBD2. With V trimmed by 2 bases and J by 13 bases, 12 bases remained unmatched. There are 15 residues in the CDR3. The germline V gene has CDR1 MNHEY and CDR2 SMNVEV (reference sequence). The CDR3 DNA reads TGTGCCAGCAGTTTAGGGGTAGCGGGAGCGTCTGAGCAGTACTTC. This sequence encodes CASSLGVAGASEQYF.